The rows below give T cell receptor beta chains drawn from one sample of a study of cytomegalovirus exposure and HLA in healthy donors. TCRdb's copy holds only in-frame clones and misses some; the assay was immunoSEQ multiplex PCR. The sample holds 150,000 or so clones. The specimen was PBMCs. The receptors stem from a man aged 25 to 40 in good health and CMV-seronegative. Both conserved end residues are trimmed from each CDR3.

V gene	CDR3 protein
TRBV5-4	ASSLGLAVNTGELF
TRBV5-5	ASSQGQVNEKLF
TRBV28	ATNYPRAPDGEKLF
TRBV25-1	ASSGFRGFTGELF
TRBV5-1	ASSLTDYGYT
TRBV10-2	ASSESGLGGYGYT
TRBV11-2	ASSPLRSPDYEQY
TRBV30	AWTGTGVYEQY
TRBV27	ASRRRPTGTDTQY
TRBV6-5	ASRPQGALGNTIY
TRBV30	AWSVGGFVETQY
TRBV30	AWKTGGRREQY
TRBV4-3	ASSQEGTAQAF